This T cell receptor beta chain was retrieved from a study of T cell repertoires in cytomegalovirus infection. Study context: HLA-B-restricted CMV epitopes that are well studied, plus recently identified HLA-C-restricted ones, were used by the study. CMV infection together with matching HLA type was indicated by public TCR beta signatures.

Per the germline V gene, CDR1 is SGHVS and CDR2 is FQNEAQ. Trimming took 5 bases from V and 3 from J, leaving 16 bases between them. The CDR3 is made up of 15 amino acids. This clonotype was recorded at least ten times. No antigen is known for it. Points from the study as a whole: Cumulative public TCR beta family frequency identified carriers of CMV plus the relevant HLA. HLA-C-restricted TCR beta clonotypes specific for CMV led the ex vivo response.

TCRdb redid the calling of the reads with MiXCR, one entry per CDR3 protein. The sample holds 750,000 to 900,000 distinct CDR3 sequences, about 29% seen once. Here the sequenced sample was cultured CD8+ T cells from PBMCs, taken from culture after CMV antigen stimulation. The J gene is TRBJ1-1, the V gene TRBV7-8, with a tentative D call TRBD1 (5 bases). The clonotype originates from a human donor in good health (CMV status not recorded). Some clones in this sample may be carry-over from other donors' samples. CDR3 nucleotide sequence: TGTGCCAGCAGCCTCGTTACAGGCTTCGACACTGAAGCTTTCTTT. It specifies CASSLVTGFDTEAFF.